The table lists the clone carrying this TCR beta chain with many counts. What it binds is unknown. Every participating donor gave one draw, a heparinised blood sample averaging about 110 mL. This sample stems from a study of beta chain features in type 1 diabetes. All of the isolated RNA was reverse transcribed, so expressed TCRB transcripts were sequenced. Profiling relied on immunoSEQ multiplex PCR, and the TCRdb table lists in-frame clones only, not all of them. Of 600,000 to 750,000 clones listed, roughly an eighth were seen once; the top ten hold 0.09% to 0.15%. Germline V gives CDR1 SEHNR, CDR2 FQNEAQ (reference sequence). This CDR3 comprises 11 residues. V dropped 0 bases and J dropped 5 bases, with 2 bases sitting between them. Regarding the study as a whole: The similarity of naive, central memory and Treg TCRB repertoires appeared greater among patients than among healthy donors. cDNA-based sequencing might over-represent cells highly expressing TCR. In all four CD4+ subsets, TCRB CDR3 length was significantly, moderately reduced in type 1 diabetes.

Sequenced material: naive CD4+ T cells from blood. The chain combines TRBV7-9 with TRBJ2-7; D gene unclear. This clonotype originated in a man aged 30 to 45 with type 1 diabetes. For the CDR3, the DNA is TGTGCCAGCAGCTTAGCCCACGAGCAGTACTTC. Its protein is CASSLAHEQYF.